This T cell receptor beta chain was captured in a study of blood T cell repertoires in COVID-19. Assay used: immunoSEQ multiplex PCR; TCRdb lists only in-frame clones, some missing. The sample holds around 300,000 clones, around 88% seen once. The CDR3 length is 15 residues. Per the germline V gene, CDR1 is MNHNY and CDR2 is SVGAGI (reference sequence). After removal of 5 bases from V and 1 base from J, the junction contained 6 bases not matched to a gene. The TCR was taken from a woman between 40 and 55 years old who had recovered from COVID-19. The source material was PBMCs or T cells enriched from blood (not recorded which). V usage is TRBV6-6 and J usage is TRBJ1-1; TRBD1 matches at 8 bases. CDR3 loop: CASSPVQGGNTEAFF. The CDR3 DNA reads as TGTGCCAGCAGTCCCGTACAGGGGGGGAACACTGAAGCTTTCTTT.